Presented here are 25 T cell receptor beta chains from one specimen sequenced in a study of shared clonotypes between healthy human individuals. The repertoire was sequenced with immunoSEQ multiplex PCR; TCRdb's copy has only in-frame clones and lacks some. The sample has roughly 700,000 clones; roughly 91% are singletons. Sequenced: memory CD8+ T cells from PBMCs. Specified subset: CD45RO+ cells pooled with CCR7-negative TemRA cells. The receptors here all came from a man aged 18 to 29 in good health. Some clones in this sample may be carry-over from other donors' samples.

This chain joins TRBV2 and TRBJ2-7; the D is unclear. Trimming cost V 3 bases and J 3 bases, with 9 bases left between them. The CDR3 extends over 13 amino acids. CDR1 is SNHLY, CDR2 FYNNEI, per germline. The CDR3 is CASSEGRHYEQYF. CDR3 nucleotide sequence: TGTGCCAGCAGTGAGGGCAGGCACTACGAGCAGTACTTC.

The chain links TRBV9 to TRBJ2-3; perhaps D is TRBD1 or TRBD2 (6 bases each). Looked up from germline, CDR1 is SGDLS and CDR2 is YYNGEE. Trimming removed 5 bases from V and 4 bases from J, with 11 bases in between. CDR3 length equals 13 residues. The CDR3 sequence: CASRPGGADTQYF. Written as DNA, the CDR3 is TGTGCCAGCAGACCCGGGGGCGCAGATACGCAGTATTTT.

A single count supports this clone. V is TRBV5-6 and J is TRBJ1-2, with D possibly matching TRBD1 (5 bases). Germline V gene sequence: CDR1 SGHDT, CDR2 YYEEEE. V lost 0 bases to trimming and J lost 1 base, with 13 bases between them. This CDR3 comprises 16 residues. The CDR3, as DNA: TGTGCCAGCAGCTTGGCCGATGGGGGAATTAACTATGGCTACACCTTC. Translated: CASSLADGGINYGYTF. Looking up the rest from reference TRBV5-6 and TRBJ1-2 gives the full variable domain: DAGVTQSPTHLIKTRGQQVTLRCSPKSGHDTVSWYQQALGQGPQFIFQYYEEEERQRGNFPDRFSGHQFPNYSSELNVNALLLGDSALYLCASSLADGGINYGYTFGSGTRLTVV.

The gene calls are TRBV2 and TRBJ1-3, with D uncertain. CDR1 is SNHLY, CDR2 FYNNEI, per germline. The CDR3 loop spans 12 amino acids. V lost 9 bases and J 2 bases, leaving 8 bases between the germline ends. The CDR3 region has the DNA TGTGCCAGAGAGATCCCTGGAAACACCATATATTTT. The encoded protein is CAREIPGNTIYF.

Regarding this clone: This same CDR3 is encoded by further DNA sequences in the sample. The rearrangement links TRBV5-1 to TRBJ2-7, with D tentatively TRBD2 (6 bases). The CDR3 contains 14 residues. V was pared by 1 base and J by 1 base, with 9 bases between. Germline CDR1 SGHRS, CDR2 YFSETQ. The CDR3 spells CASSLNGGSYEQYF. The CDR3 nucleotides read TGCGCCAGCAGCTTGAATGGAGGGTCCTACGAGCAGTACTTC.

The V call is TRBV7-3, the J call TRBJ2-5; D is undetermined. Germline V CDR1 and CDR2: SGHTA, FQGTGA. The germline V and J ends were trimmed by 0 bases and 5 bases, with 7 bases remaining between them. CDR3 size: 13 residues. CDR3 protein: CASSLTFTETQYF. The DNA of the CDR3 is TGTGCCAGCAGCTTAACGTTTACGGAGACCCAGTACTTC.

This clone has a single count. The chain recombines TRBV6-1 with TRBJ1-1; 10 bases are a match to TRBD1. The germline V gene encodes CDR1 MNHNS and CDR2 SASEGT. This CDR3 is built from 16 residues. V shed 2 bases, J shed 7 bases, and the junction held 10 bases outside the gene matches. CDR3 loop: CASSELGTGEGSEAFF. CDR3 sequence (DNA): TGTGCCAGCAGTGAACTTGGGACAGGGGAAGGGAGTGAAGCTTTCTTT.

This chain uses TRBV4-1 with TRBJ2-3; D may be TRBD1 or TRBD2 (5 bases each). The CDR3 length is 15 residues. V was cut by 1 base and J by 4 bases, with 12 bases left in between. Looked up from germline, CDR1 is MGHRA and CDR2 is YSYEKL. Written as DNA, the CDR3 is TGCGCCAGCAGCCAAGTCGGCTTGGGGGCAGATACGCAGTATTTT. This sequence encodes CASSQVGLGADTQYF.

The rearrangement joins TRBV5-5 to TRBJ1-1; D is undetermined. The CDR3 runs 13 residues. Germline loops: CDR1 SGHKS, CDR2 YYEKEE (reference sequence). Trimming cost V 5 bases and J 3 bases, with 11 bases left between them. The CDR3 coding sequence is TGTGCCAGCAGATTGACAACGCACACTGAAGCTTTCTTT. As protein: CASRLTTHTEAFF.

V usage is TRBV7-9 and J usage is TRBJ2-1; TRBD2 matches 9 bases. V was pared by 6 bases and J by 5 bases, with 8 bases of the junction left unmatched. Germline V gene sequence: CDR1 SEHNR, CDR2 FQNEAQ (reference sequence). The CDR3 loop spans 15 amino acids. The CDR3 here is CASRGAGGRNNEQFF. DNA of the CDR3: TGTGCCAGCAGGGGAGCGGGAGGAAGGAACAATGAGCAGTTCTTC.

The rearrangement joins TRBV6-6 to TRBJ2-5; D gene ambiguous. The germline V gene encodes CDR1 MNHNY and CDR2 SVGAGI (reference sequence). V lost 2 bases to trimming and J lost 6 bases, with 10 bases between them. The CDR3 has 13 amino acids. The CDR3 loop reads CASSYLVGKTQYF. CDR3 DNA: TGTGCCAGCAGTTACCTTGTCGGAAAGACCCAGTACTTC.

The CDR3 sequence: CASRAGTGTTGELFF. In nucleotides, the CDR3 is TGTGCCAGCAGGGCCGGGACAGGGACCACCGGGGAGCTGTTTTTT. The chain recombines TRBV27 with TRBJ2-2, with 9 nucleotides matching TRBD1. V lost 6 bases, J lost 4 bases, and 6 bases stayed unmatched. Germline V gene lookup returns CDR1 MNHEY and CDR2 SMNVEV (reference sequence). The CDR3 has 15 amino acids.

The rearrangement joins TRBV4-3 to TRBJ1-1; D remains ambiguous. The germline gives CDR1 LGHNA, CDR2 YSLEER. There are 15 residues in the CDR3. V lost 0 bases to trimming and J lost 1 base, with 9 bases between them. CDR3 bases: TGCGCCAGCAGCCAAGAAAACAGCAAGAACACTGAAGCTTTCTTT. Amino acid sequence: CASSQENSKNTEAFF.

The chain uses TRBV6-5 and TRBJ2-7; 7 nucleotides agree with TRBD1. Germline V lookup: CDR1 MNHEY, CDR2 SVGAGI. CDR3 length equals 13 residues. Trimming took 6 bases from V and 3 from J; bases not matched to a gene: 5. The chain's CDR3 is CASSYRGYYEQYF. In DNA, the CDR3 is TGTGCCAGCAGCTACAGGGGCTACTACGAGCAGTACTTC.

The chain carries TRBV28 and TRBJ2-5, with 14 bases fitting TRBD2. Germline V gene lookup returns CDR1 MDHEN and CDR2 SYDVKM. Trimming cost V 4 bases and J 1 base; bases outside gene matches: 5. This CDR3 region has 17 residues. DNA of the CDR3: TGTGCCAGCAGTTCGAGACTAGCGGGAGGGTTCCAAGAGACCCAGTACTTC. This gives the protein CASSSRLAGGFQETQYF. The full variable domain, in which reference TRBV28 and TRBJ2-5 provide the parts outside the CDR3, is DVKVTQSSRYLVKRTGEKVFLECVQDMDHENMFWYRQDPGLGLRLIYFSYDVKMKEKGDIPEGYSVSREKKERFSLILESASTNQTSMYLCASSSRLAGGFQETQYFGPGTRLLVL.

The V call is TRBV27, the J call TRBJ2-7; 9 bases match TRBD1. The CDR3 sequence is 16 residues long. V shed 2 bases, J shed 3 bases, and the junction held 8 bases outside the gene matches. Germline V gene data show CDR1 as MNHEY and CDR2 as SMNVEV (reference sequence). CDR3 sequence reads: CASSLRRMGQGYEQYF. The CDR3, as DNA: TGTGCCAGCAGTTTAAGACGGATGGGACAGGGCTACGAGCAGTACTTC.

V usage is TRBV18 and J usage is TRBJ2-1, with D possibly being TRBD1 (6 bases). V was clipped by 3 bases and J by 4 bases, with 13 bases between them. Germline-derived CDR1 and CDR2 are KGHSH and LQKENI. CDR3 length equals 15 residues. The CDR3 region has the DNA TGTGCCAGCTCACCTGCGGACAGTCCTTACAATGAGCAGTTCTTC. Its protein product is CASSPADSPYNEQFF.

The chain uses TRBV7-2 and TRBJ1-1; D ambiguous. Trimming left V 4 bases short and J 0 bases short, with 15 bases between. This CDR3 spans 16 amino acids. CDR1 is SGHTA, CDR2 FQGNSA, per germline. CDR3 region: CASSSDAPRMNTEAFF. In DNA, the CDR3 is TGTGCCAGCAGCTCGGACGCCCCGAGAATGAACACTGAAGCTTTCTTT. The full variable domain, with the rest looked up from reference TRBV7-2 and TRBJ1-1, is GAGVSQSPSNKVTEKGKDVELRCDPISGHTALYWYRQSLGQGLEFLIYFQGNSAPDKSGLPSDRFSAERTGGSVSTLTIQRTQQEDSAVYLCASSSDAPRMNTEAFFGQGTRLTVV.

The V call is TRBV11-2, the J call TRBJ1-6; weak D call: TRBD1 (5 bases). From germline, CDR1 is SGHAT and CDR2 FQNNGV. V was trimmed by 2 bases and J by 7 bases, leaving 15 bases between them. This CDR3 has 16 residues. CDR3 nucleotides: TGTGCCAGCAGCTTATACCACCGCCAGGGAAATTCACCCCTCCACTTT. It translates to CASSLYHRQGNSPLHF.

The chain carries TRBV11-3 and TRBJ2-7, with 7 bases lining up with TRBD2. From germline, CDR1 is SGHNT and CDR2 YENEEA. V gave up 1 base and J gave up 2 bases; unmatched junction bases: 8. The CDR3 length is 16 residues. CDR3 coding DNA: TGTGCCAGCAGCTTAGTTTGCGTCACTAGCGCCTACGAGCAGTACTTC. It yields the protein CASSLVCVTSAYEQYF.

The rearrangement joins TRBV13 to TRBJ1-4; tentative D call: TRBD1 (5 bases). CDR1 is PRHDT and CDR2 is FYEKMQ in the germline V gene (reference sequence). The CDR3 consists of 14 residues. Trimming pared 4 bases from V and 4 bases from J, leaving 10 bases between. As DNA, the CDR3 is TGTGCCAGCAGCTCACGGGACGGTAATGAAAAACTGTTTTTT. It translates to CASSSRDGNEKLFF.

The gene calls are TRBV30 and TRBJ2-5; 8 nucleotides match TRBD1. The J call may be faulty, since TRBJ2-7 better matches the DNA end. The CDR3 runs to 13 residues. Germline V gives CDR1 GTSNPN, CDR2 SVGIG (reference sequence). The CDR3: CAWQGAGTYEQYF. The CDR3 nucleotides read TGTGCCTGGCAGGGGGCCGGGACGTACGAGCAGTACTTC.

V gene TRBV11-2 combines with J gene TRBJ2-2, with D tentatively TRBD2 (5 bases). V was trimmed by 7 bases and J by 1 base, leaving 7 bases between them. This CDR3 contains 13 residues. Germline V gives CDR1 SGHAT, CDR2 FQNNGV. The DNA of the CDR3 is TGTGCCAGCAACGGGAAGAACACCGGGGAGCTGTTTTTT. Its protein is CASNGKNTGELFF.

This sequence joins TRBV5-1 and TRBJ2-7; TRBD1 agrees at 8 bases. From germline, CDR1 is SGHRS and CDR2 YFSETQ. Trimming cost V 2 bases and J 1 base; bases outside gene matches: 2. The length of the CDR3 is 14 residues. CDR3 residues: CASSFGQGSYEQYF. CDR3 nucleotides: TGCGCCAGCAGCTTCGGACAGGGATCCTACGAGCAGTACTTC.

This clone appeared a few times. DNA of the CDR3: TGTGCCAGCTGGGGACATCTGGAGCATAACTATGGCTACACCTTC. This codes for CASWGHLEHNYGYTF. The chain links TRBV28 to TRBJ1-2; a possible D gene is TRBD1 (6 bases). The CDR3 has 15 amino acids. The germline V gene has CDR1 MDHEN and CDR2 SYDVKM. Trimming removed 8 bases from V and 1 base from J, with 17 bases in between.